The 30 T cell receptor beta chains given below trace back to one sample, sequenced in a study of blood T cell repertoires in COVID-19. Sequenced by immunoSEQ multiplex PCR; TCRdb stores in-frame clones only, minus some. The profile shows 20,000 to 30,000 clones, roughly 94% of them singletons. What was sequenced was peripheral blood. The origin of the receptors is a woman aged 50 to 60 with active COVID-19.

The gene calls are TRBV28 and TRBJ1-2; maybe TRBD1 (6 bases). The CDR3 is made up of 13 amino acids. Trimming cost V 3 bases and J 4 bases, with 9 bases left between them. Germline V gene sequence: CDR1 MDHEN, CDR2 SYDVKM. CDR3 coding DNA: TGTGCCAGCAGTTTGGTCAGGGGCTATGGCTACACCTTC. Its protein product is CASSLVRGYGYTF.

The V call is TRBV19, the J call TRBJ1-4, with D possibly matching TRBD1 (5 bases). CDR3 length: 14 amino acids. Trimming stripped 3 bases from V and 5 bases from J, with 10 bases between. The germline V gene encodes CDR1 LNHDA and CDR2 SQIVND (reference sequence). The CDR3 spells CASSMGTGNEKLFF. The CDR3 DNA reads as TGTGCCAGTAGTATGGGGACTGGGAATGAAAAACTGTTTTTT.

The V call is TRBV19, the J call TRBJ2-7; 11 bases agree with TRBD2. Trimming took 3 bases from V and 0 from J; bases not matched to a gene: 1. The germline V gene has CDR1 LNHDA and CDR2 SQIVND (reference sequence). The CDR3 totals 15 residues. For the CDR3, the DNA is TGTGCCAGTAGTATGGGACTAGCGGCCTCCTACGAGCAGTACTTC. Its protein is CASSMGLAASYEQYF.

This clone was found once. CDR3 residues: CSASFWGQTNTGELFF. As DNA, the CDR3 is TGCAGTGCTAGTTTTTGGGGACAGACGAACACCGGGGAGCTGTTTTTT. The chain is built from TRBV20-1 and TRBJ2-2, with 7 bases aligning to TRBD1. The V gene end was trimmed by 3 bases and the J gene end by 0 bases; junction bases not matched to a gene: 7. The V gene's germline CDR1 is DFQATT and CDR2 SNEGSKA (reference sequence). The CDR3 has 16 residues.

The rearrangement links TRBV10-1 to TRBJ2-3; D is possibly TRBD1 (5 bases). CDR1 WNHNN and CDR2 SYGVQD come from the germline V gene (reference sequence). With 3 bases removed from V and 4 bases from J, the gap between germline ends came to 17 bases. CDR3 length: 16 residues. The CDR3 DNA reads TGCGCCAGCAGTGATGGAAGGGGCAATTCAGCAGATACGCAGTATTTT. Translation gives CASSDGRGNSADTQYF.

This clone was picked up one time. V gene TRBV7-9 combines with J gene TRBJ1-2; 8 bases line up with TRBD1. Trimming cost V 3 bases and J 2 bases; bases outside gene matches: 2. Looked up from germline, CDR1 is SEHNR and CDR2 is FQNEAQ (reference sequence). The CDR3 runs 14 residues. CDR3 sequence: CASSLTGANYGYTF. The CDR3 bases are TGTGCCAGCAGCTTGACAGGGGCGAACTATGGCTACACCTTC.

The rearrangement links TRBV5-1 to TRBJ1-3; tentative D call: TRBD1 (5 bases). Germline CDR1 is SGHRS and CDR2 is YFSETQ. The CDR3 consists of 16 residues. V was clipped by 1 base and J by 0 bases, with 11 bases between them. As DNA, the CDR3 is TGCGCCAGCAGCTTGTTGGGGGGTTCCTCTGGAAACACCATATATTTT. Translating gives CASSLLGGSSGNTIYF.

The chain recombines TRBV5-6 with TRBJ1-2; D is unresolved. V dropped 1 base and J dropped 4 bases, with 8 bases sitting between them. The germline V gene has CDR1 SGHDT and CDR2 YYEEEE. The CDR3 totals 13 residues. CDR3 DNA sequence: TGTGCCAGCAGCTTGTTACAGTCCTATGGCTACACCTTC. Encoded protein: CASSLLQSYGYTF.

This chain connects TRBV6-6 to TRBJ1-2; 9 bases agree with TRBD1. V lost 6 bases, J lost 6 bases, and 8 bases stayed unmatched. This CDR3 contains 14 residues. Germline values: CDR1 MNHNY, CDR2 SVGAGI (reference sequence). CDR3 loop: CASRRTGTGHGYTF. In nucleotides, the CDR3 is TGTGCCAGCAGGCGAACCGGGACAGGGCATGGCTACACCTTC.

The DNA of the CDR3 is TGTGCCAGCAGCCTGACAGTCGCAAGGGAGCTGTTTTTT. Translation: CASSLTVARELFF. The V and J genes are TRBV7-6 and TRBJ2-2; the D gene is possibly TRBD1 (5 bases). V shed 5 bases and J shed 9 bases, with 13 bases lying between them. The CDR3 is 13 amino acids. CDR1 SGHVS and CDR2 FNYEAQ come from the germline V gene.

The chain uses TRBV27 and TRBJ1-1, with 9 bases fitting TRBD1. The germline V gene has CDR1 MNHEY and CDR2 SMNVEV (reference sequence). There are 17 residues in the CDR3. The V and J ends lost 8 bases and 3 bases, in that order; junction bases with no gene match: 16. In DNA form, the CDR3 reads TGTGCCAGCGGTGACCCACGGACAGGGGAATGGGACACTGAAGCTTTCTTT. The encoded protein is CASGDPRTGEWDTEAFF.

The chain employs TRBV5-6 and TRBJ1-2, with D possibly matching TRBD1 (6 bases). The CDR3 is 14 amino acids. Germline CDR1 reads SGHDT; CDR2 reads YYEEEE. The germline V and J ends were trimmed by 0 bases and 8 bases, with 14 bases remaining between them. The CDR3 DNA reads TGTGCCAGCAGCTTGGGTCAGGGGATGGTAGGCTACACCTTC. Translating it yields CASSLGQGMVGYTF.

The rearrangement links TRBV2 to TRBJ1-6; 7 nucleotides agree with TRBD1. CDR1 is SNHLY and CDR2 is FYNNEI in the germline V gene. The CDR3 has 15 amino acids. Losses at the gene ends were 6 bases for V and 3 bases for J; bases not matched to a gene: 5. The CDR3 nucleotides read TGTGCCAGCAGCTGGGGGGACAGCTATAATTCACCCCTCCACTTT. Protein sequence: CASSWGDSYNSPLHF.

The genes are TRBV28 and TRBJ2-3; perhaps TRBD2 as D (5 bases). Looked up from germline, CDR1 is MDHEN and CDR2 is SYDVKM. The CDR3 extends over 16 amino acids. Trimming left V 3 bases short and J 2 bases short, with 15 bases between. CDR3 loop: CASSFFGGLYTDTQYF. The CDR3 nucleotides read TGTGCCAGCAGTTTTTTTGGCGGACTGTACACAGATACGCAGTATTTT. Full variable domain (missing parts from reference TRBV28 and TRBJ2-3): DVKVTQSSRYLVKRTGEKVFLECVQDMDHENMFWYRQDPGLGLRLIYFSYDVKMKEKGDIPEGYSVSREKKERFSLILESASTNQTSMYLCASSFFGGLYTDTQYFGPGTRLTVL.

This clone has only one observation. The CDR3 sequence: CATSDAQGGTGELFF. The DNA for the CDR3 is TGTGCCACCAGTGATGCTCAGGGAGGCACCGGGGAGCTGTTTTTT. The chain uses TRBV24-1 and TRBJ2-2; a weak D match, TRBD2 (6 bases). Germline lookup yields CDR1 KGHDR and CDR2 SFDVKD. V was clipped by 3 bases and J by 4 bases, with 11 bases between them. CDR3 size: 15 residues.

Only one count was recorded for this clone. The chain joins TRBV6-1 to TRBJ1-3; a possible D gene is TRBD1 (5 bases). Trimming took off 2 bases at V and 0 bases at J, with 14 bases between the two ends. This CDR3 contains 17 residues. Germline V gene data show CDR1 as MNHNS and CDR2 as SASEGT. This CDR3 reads CASSEWGSPVSGNTIYF. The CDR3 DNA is TGTGCCAGCAGTGAATGGGGCAGTCCTGTCTCTGGAAACACCATATATTTT.

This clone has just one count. The CDR3 protein is CASSLGTGAWNEQFF. The CDR3 bases are TGTGCCAGCAGCTTAGGGACGGGAGCATGGAATGAGCAGTTCTTC. The gene calls are TRBV7-2 and TRBJ2-1; a possible D gene is TRBD2 (6 bases). The CDR3 is 15 residues long. From germline, CDR1 is SGHTA and CDR2 FQGNSA. V was pared by 1 base and J by 7 bases, with 14 bases between.

The CDR3 coding sequence is TGTGCCAGCAGGCTACAGGGGATGGGCGCTGGCTACACCTTC. Amino acid sequence: CASRLQGMGAGYTF. The chain employs TRBV28 and TRBJ1-2; 7 bases match TRBD1. The CDR3 length is 14 residues. Trimming cost V 6 bases and J 7 bases; bases outside gene matches: 11. Per germline, CDR1 MDHEN and CDR2 SYDVKM.

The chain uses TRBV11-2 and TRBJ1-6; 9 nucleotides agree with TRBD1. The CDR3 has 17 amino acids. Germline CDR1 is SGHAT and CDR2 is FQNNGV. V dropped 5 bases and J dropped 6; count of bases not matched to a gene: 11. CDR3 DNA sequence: TGTGCCAGCAGCCCCCCGGCGGGACAGGGACGTAATTCACCCCTCCACTTT. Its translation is CASSPPAGQGRNSPLHF.

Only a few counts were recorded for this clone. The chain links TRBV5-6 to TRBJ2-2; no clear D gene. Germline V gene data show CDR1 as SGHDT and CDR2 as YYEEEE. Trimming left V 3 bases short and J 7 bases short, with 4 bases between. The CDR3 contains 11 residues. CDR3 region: CASSSSGELFF. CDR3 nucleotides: TGTGCCAGCAGCTCGAGCGGGGAGCTGTTTTTT.

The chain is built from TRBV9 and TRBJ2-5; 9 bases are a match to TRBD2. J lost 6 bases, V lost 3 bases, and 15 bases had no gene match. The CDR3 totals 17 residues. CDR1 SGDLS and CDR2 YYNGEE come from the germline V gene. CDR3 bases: TGTGCCAGCAGCGCAGAACCCCGGACTAGCGAAAAACAGACCCAGTACTTC. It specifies CASSAEPRTSEKQTQYF.

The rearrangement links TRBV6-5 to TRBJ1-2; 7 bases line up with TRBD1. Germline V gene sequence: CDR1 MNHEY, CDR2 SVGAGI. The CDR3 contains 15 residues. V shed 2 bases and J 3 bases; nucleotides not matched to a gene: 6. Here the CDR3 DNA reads TGTGCCAGCAGTTACACTGGACAGGAGGACTATGGCTACACCTTC. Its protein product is CASSYTGQEDYGYTF.

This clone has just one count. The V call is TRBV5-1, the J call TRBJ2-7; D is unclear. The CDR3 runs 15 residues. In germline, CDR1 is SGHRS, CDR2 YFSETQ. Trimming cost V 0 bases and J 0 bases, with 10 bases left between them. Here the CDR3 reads CASSLATSSSYEQYF. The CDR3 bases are TGCGCCAGCAGCTTGGCTACGTCTTCCTCCTACGAGCAGTACTTC.

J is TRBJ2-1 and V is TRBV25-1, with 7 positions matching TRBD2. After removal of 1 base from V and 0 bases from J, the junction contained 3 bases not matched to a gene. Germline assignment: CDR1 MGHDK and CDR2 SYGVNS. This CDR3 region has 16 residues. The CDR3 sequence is CASSESGGSSYNEQFF. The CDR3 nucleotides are TGTGCCAGCAGTGAATCGGGCGGGAGCTCCTACAATGAGCAGTTCTTC.

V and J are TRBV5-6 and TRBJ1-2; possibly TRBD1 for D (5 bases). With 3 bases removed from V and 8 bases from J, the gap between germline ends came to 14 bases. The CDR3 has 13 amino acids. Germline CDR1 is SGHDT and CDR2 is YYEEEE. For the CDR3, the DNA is TGTGCCAGCAGCTCCGGGGGGTTTTACGGCTACACCTTC. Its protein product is CASSSGGFYGYTF.

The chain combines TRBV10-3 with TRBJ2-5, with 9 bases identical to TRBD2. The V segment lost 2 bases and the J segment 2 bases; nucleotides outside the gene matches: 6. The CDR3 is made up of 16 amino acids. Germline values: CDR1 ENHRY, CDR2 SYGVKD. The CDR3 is CAISEMAGGTQETQYF. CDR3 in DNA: TGTGCCATCAGTGAGATGGCGGGAGGGACACAAGAGACCCAGTACTTC.

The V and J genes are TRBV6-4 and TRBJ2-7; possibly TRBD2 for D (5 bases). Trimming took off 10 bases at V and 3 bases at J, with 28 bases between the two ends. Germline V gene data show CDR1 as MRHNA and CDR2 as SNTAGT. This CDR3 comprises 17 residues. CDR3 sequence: CATLVLDRTSLGYEQYF. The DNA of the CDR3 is TGTGCCACCCTTGTATTGGACCGGACTTCGCTGGGCTACGAGCAGTACTTC.

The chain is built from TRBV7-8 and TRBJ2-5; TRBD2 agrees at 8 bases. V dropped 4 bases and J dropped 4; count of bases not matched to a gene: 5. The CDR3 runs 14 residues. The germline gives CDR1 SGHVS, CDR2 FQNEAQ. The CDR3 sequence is CASSSERGTETQYF. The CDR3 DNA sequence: TGTGCCAGCAGCTCAGAGCGGGGGACAGAGACCCAGTACTTC.

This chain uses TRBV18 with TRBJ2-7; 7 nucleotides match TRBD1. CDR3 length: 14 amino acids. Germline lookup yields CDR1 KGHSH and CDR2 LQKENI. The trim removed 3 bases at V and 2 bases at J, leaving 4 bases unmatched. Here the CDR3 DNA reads TGTGCCAGCTCACCGCCGGGACAGCCCTACGAGCAGTACGTC. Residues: CASSPPGQPYEQYV.

CDR3 amino acids: CASSPHPDRVAGYTF. The CDR3 region has the DNA TGTGCCAGCAGCCCCCATCCGGACAGGGTGGCTGGCTACACCTTC. This chain links TRBV6-5 with TRBJ1-2; 8 bases are a match to TRBD1. The CDR3 totals 15 residues. The ends lost 6 bases at V and 7 bases at J; junction bases unmatched: 13. Germline CDR1 is MNHEY and CDR2 is SVGAGI.